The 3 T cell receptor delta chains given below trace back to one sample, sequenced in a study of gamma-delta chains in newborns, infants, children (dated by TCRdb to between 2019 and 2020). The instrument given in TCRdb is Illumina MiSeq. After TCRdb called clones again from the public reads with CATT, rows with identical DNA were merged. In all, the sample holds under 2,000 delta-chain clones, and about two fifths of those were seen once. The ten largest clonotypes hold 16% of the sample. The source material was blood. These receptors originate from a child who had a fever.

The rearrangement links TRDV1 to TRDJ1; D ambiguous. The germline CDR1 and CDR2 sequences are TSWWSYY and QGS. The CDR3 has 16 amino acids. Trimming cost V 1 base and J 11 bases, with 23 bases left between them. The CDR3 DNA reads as TGTGCTCTTGGGGAACCCGCCCCTCGCTCCGGCGATGGCCTCATCTTT. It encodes CALGEPAPRSGDGLIF.

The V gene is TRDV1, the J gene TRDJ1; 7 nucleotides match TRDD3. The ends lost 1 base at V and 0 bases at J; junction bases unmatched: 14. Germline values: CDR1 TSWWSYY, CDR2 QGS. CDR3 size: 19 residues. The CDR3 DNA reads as TGTGCTCTTGGGGAACGGCTCGGGGGGATTCATTTGTACACCGATAAACTCATCTTT. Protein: CALGERLGGIHLYTDKLIF.

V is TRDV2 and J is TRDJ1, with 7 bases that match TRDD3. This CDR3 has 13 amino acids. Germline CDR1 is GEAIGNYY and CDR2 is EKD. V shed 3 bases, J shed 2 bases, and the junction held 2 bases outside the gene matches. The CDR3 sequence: CACDGWGTDKLIF. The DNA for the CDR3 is TGTGCCTGTGACGGCTGGGGGACCGATAAACTCATCTTT.